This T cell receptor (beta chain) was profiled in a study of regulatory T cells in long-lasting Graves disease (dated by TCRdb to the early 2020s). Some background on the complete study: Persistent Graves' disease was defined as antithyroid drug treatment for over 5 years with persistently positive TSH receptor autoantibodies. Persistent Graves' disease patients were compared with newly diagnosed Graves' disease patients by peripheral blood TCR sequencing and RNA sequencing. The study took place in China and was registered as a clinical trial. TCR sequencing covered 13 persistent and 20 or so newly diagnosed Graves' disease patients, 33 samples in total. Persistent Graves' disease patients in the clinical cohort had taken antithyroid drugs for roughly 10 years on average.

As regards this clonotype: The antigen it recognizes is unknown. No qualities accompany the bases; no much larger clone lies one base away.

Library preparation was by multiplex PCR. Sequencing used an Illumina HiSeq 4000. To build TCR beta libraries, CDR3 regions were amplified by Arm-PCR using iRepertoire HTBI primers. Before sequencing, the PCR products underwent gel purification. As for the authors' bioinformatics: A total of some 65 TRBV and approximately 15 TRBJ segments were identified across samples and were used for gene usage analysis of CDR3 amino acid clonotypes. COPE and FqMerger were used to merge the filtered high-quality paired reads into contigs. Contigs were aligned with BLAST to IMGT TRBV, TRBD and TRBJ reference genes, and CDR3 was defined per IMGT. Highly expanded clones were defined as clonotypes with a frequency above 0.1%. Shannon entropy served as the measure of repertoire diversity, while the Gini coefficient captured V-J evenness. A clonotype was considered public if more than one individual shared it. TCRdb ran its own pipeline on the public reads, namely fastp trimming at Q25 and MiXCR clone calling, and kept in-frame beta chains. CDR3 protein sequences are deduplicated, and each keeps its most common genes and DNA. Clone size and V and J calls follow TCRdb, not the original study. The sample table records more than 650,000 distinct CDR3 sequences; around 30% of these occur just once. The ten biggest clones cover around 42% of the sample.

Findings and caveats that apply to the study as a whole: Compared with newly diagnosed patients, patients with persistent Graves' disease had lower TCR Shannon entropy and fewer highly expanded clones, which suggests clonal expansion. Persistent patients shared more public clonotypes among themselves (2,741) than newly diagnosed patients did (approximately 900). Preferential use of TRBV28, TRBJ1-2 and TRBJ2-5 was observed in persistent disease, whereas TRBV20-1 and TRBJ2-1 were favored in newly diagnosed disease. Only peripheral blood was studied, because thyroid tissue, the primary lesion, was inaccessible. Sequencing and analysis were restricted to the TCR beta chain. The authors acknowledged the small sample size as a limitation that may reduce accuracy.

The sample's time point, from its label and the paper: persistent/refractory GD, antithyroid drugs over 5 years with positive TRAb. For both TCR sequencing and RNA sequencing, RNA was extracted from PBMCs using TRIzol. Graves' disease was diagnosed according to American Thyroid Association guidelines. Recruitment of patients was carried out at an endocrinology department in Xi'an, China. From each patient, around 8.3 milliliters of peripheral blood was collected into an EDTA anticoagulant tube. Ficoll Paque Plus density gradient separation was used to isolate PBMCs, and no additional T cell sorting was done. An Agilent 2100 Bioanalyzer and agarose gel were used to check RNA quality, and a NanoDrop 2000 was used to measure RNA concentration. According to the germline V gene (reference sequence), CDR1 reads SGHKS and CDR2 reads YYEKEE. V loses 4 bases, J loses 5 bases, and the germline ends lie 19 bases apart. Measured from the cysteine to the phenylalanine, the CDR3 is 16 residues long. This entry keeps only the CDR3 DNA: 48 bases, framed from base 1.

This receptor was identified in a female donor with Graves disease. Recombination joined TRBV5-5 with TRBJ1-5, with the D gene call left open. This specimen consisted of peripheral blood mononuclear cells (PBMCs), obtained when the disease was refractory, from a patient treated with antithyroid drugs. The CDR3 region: CASSRFSRLQDQPQHF. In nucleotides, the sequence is TGTGCCAGCAGCCGATTCAGTCGTCTCCAGGATCAGCCCCAGCATTTT.